The sequence of this TCR beta chain was determined in a study of T cell repertoires in cytomegalovirus infection. Study context: Signatures in public TCR beta sequences pointed to both CMV infection and matching HLA type. Study results and caveats: CMV-specific TCR beta clonotypes restricted by HLA-C were the ones dominating the ex vivo response.

This clonotype occurred a few times. Its antigen is not known. TCRdb reanalysed the reads using MiXCR and keeps one entry per CDR3 protein. The data show hundreds of thousands of distinct CDR3 sequences, about 33% seen once. Sample: cultured PBMCs, taken from culture after CMV antigen stimulation. This TCR was recovered from a human donor in good health (CMV status not recorded). Some clones in this sample may be carry-over from other donors' samples.

CDR3 bases: TGCAGTGCTCGCCCGGGCCGGGGGAACACCGGGGAGCTGTTTTTT. Protein product: CSARPGRGNTGELFF. The chain recombines TRBV20-1 with TRBJ2-2; a possible D gene is TRBD2 (5 bases). Germline V gives CDR1 DFQATT, CDR2 SNEGSKA (reference sequence). The CDR3 covers 15 residues. Trimming removed 5 bases from V and 1 base from J, with 14 bases in between.